This T cell receptor (beta chain) appears in the sequencing data of a study of vaccination and CD4 T cells after COVID-19. Study overall: Control cultures, each given a CEFX pool, an HIV-1 Nef pool, or no peptide, were included. Study observations and caveats: Median reactive clonotypes, those recognizing SARS-CoV-2, rose from 21 to 38, not significantly.

Sequencing of DNA taken from cultured CD4+ T cells relied on the Oncomine TCR Beta short-read assay. Cultured CD4+ T cells yielded the extracted genomic DNA. MiXCR, applied by TCRdb to the PCR reads, yields one record per CDR3 protein. The sample consists of just under 10,000 distinct CDR3 sequences, 30% to 35% of them appearing once. The CDR3 spans 12 residues. CDR1 and CDR2 from the germline V gene are SGHDN and FVKESK. Trimming took off 3 bases at V and 5 bases at J, with 7 bases between the two ends. As to this clonotype: Its antigen is still unknown.

Described treatment: approximately 10-day PBMC culture with coronavirus spike peptide pools or control peptides (ViraFEST assay). Investigators obtained the unexposed donor's CD4+ T cells before the COVID-19 pandemic (2011-2018). This TCR derives from a human donor in good health. The chain links TRBV14 to TRBJ2-5, with D unclear. Sequenced: CD4+ T cells from blood, cultured in vitro. CDR3 region: CASSHLKETQYF. CDR3 nucleotides: TGTGCCAGCAGCCACCTTAAGGAGACCCAGTACTTC. The full variable domain, with the rest looked up from reference TRBV14 and TRBJ2-5, is EAGVTQFPSHSVIEKGQTVTLRCDPISGHDNLYWYRRVMGKEIKFLLHFVKESKQDESGMPNNRFLAERTGGTYSTLKVQPAELEDSGVYFCASSHLKETQYFGPGTRLLVL.